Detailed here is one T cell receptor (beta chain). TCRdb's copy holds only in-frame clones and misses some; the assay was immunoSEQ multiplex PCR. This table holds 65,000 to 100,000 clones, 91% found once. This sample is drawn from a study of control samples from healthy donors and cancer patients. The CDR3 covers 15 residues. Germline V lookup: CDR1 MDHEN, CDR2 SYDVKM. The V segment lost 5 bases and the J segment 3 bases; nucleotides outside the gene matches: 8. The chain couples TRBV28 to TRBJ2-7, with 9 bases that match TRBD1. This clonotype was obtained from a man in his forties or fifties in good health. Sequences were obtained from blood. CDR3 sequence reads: CASSPWQGQGYEQYF. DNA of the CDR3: TGTGCCAGCAGTCCCTGGCAGGGACAGGGCTACGAGCAGTACTTC.